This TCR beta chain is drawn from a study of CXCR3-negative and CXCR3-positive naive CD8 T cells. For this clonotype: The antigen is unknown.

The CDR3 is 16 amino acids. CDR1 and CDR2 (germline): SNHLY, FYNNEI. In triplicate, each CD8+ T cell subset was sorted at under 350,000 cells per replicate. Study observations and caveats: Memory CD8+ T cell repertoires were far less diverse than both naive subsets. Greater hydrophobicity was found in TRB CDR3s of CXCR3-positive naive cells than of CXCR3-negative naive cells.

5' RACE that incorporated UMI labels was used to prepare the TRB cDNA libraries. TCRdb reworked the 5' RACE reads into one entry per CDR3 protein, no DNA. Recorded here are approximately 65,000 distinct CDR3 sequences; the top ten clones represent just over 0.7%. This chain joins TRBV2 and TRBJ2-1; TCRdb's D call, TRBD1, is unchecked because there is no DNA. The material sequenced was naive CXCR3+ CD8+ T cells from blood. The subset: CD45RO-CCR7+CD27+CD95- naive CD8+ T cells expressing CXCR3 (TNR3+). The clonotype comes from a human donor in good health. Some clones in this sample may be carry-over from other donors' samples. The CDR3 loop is CASRAPRSGGPNEQFF.